This T cell receptor (beta chain) was recorded in a study of blood T cell repertoires in COVID-19. Study context: Donors in the United States, Italy and Spain gave samples during acute or convalescent COVID-19.

Authors' data handling: Reference gene primer amplification gave estimated nucleated cell counts. This table comes from immunoSEQ multiplex PCR, and its TCRdb copy is limited to in-frame clones, with some not included. V and J calls and clone size are given by that table; D and trimming were obtained from the DNA. Of about 15,000 clones in the sample, approximately 83% were seen once. The ends were cut back, 3 bases at V and 2 bases at J, with 7 bases in the middle. Germline CDR1 DFQATT, CDR2 SNEGSKA (reference sequence). The CDR3 spans 12 residues. This chain links TRBV20-1 with TRBJ1-2; D is uncertain. Sequencing was performed on peripheral blood. This TCR derives from a human donor in a cohort sampled during active COVID-19. Here the CDR3 DNA reads TGCAGTGCTAGTTGGCAGAACTATGGCTACACCTTC. This sequence encodes CSASWQNYGYTF.